Listed below are T cell receptor beta chains from one sample, sequenced in a study of neurological immune-mediated disorders. Each CDR3 protein is one row after TCRdb ran MiXCR on the 5' RACE reads. The sample has fewer than 45,000 distinct CDR3 sequences; around 6% are singletons. The specimen was CD4+ T cells from blood. These receptors came from a woman aged 40 to 50 in good health. Both conserved end residues are part of each CDR3. Only part of the rows carry a size: once, few, many, or a class if the clone is expanded.

length: 14; size: many; V: TRBV20-1; J: TRBJ1-1; CDR3: CSARDHTGNTEAFF
length: 16; size: many; V: TRBV7-2; J: TRBJ2-5; CDR3: CASSLFSGLGEETQYF
length: 15; size: many; V: TRBV6-5; J: TRBJ1-3; CDR3: CASSLTGTGGNTIYF
length: 19; size: medium-sized; V: TRBV7-2; J: TRBJ2-3; CDR3: CASSLVRTRGAGIADTQYF
length: 13; size: many; V: TRBV5-1; J: TRBJ2-7; CDR3: CASSLAGGFEQYF
length: 14; size: .; V: TRBV5-1; J: TRBJ2-7; CDR3: CASSFEDNSYEQYF
length: 12; size: many; V: TRBV20-1; J: TRBJ2-3; CDR3: CSAISPPDTQYF
length: 13; size: many; V: TRBV2; J: TRBJ2-7; CDR3: CASNRRLSYEQYF
length: 15; size: few; V: TRBV28; J: TRBJ2-7; CDR3: CASSFSPGDSYEQYF
length: 12; size: .; V: TRBV10-3; J: TRBJ2-7; CDR3: CAIRLTGDEQYF
length: 15; size: many; V: TRBV5-1; J: TRBJ2-1; CDR3: CASSLLGTGLVKQFF
length: 14; size: many; V: TRBV5-1; J: TRBJ2-2; CDR3: CASRGGPNTGELFF
length: 12; size: many; V: TRBV11-2; J: TRBJ2-2; CDR3: CASSLRYGELFF
length: 16; size: .; V: TRBV19; J: TRBJ1-5; CDR3: CASSPQNRGEFQPQHF
length: 13; size: many; V: TRBV6-5; J: TRBJ2-3; CDR3: CASSRQGTDTQYF
length: 12; size: many; V: TRBV28; J: TRBJ1-1; CDR3: CASSVLLTEAFF
length: 15; size: many; V: TRBV7-2; J: TRBJ2-1; CDR3: CASSAGRSSYNEQFF
length: 16; size: many; V: TRBV5-1; J: TRBJ2-2; CDR3: CASSLPSGSGLGELFF
length: 15; size: .; V: TRBV18; J: TRBJ2-5; CDR3: CASSPPEGIQETQYF
length: 16; size: many; V: TRBV5-1; J: TRBJ2-7; CDR3: CASSSGLAANYYEQYF
length: 13; size: many; V: TRBV29-1; J: TRBJ1-1; CDR3: CSVEEGAGTEAFF
length: 10; size: many; V: TRBV5-5; J: TRBJ1-5; CDR3: CASSLGRQHF
length: 13; size: many; V: TRBV5-1; J: TRBJ2-2; CDR3: CASSSTSSGELFF
length: 18; size: many; V: TRBV7-9; J: TRBJ2-1; CDR3: CASSLATRLADLYNEQFF
length: 15; size: many; V: TRBV5-1; J: TRBJ2-3; CDR3: CASSLNWDHTDTQYF
length: 13; size: many; V: TRBV5-1; J: TRBJ1-1; CDR3: CASSLGFGTEAFF
length: 13; size: many; V: TRBV20-1; J: TRBJ1-2; CDR3: CSDQDRVNYGYTF
length: 13; size: many; V: TRBV20-1; J: TRBJ1-2; CDR3: CSARWDRGRGYTF
length: 20; size: many; V: TRBV5-1; J: TRBJ2-1; CDR3: CASSLAGQGTSGRAHNEQFF
length: 13; size: many; V: TRBV9; J: TRBJ1-1; CDR3: CASSISRDTEAFF
length: 16; size: many; V: TRBV5-1; J: TRBJ2-2; CDR3: CASSSFQIAGHGELFF
length: 15; size: many; V: TRBV5-4; J: TRBJ2-3; CDR3: CASSLAGTSTDTQYF
length: 14; size: many; V: TRBV3-1; J: TRBJ2-7; CDR3: CASSLRATDYEQYF
length: 13; size: many; V: TRBV5-1; J: TRBJ2-5; CDR3: CASSRGPQESQYF